A single sample gave rise to the 18 T cell receptor beta chains below, sequenced in a study of cytomegalovirus exposure and HLA in healthy donors. PCR was performed using 60 Vbeta and 13 Jbeta primers. Clones were read by immunoSEQ multiplex PCR, and TCRdb kept only the in-frame ones, dropping some. The table includes 80,000 or so clones, 10% detected once. Material: PBMCs. Receptors originate from a man aged 55 to 69 in good health and CMV-seropositive.

Only a few counts were recorded for this clone. The chain carries TRBV2 and TRBJ2-7; TRBD1 matches at 9 bases. Germline V gene lookup returns CDR1 SNHLY and CDR2 FYNNEI. Losses at the gene ends were 6 bases for V and 2 bases for J; bases not matched to a gene: 8. This CDR3 has 15 residues. The CDR3 spells CASRKPGTGTYEQYF. The DNA of the CDR3 is TGTGCCAGCAGGAAACCCGGGACAGGGACCTACGAGCAGTACTTC.

The CDR3 DNA is TGTGCCAGCAGCCTCCTACCGGGAGATACGCAGTATTTT. It specifies CASSLLPGDTQYF. The chain recombines TRBV7-9 with TRBJ2-3; D gene unclear. V gave up 5 bases and J gave up 5 bases, with 11 bases separating them. This CDR3 contains 13 residues. Germline V lookup: CDR1 SEHNR, CDR2 FQNEAQ (reference sequence).

As concerns this clone: This sample also contains other DNA sequences that code for the same CDR3. The chain recombines TRBV2 with TRBJ2-7, with D perhaps matching TRBD1 (6 bases). The CDR3 extends over 16 amino acids. Germline V CDR1 and CDR2: SNHLY, FYNNEI. CDR3 sequence (DNA): TGTGACAGCAGTGAAGCGGAAGGGACACAACGCTACGAGAAGTACGTT. Protein product: CDSSEAEGTQRYEKYV.

This clone was found a few times. This chain joins TRBV28 and TRBJ1-4; tentatively, D is TRBD1 (5 bases). The V end lost 3 bases, the J end lost 6 bases, and 17 bases lay between the germline ends. Germline assignment: CDR1 MDHEN and CDR2 SYDVKM. The length of the CDR3 is 16 residues. CDR3 nucleotide sequence: TGTGCCAGCAGTTTGGCGATCCAGGGAGGGGATGAAAAACTGTTTTTT. This translates into CASSLAIQGGDEKLFF.

V is TRBV5-1 and J is TRBJ1-5; D is ambiguous. Trimming stripped 4 bases from V and 5 bases from J, with 10 bases between. The CDR3 loop spans 13 amino acids. Germline CDR1 SGHRS, CDR2 YFSETQ. CDR3: CASSNYSDQPQHF. The CDR3, as DNA: TGCGCCAGCAGCAACTATTCAGATCAGCCCCAGCATTTT.

This clone appeared a few times. DNA of the CDR3: TGTGCCAGCAGCTTAAAGACAGGGTTAGTTCATGAGCAGTTCTTC. Protein sequence: CASSLKTGLVHEQFF. The chain joins TRBV11-3 to TRBJ2-1; TRBD1 agrees at 7 bases. The CDR3 runs to 15 residues. With 2 bases clipped from V and 8 bases from J, the junction kept 9 bases outside the gene matches. CDR1 and CDR2 (germline): SGHNT, YENEEA.

In its sample, this clone was seen a few times. The chain joins TRBV7-2 to TRBJ2-3; 8 bases fit TRBD2. The CDR3 sequence is 15 residues long. Trimming took 4 bases from V and 0 from J; bases not matched to a gene: 3. The V gene's germline CDR1 is SGHTA and CDR2 FQGNSA. The CDR3 region is CASSSLAGSTDTQYF. The CDR3 nucleotides are TGTGCCAGCAGCTCCCTAGCGGGTAGCACAGATACGCAGTATTTT.

This clone was recorded a few times. The chain links TRBV5-1 to TRBJ2-2; 10 bases line up with TRBD2. Trimming cost V 5 bases and J 4 bases; bases outside gene matches: 8. This CDR3 has 16 amino acids. Looked up from germline, CDR1 is SGHRS and CDR2 is YFSETQ. The CDR3 is CASRYRTSGPTGELFF. The CDR3 bases are TGCGCCAGCAGGTACCGGACTAGCGGCCCCACCGGGGAGCTGTTTTTT.

J is TRBJ2-7 and V is TRBV5-6; 8 bases agree with TRBD1. From germline, CDR1 is SGHDT and CDR2 YYEEEE. Trimming removed 4 bases from V and 2 bases from J; junction bases left unmatched: 5. The CDR3 length is 14 residues. The CDR3 nucleotides read TGTGCCAGCAGCCCTGGACAGGGCGCCTACGAGCAGTACTTC. Protein sequence: CASSPGQGAYEQYF. Complete variable domain (other parts from reference TRBV5-6 and TRBJ2-7): DAGVTQSPTHLIKTRGQQVTLRCSPKSGHDTVSWYQQALGQGPQFIFQYYEEEERQRGNFPDRFSGHQFPNYSSELNVNALLLGDSALYLCASSPGQGAYEQYFGPGTRLTVT.

This CDR3 reads CASSPRQGLGYTF. Written as DNA, the CDR3 is TGTGCCAGCAGCCCAAGACAGGGCCTTGGCTACACCTTC. V and J are TRBV5-6 and TRBJ1-2, with 7 bases that match TRBD1. Germline CDR1 reads SGHDT; CDR2 reads YYEEEE. Germline trimming cut 4 bases from V and 7 bases from J; bases unmatched to any gene: 7. This CDR3 has 13 amino acids.

This clone was recorded a few times. This sequence joins TRBV7-2 and TRBJ2-3, with TRBD2 identical over 13 bases. The CDR3 is 18 residues long. The junction had 12 bases not matched to a gene; V was cut back by 5 bases and J by 4 bases. From germline, CDR1 is SGHTA and CDR2 FQGNSA. The chain's CDR3 is CASSTRTSGRLGADTQYF. DNA of the CDR3: TGTGCCAGCAGCACACGGACTAGCGGGAGACTGGGGGCAGATACGCAGTATTTT.

The chain joins TRBV7-6 to TRBJ1-4; D not resolved. The V gene's germline CDR1 is SGHVS and CDR2 FNYEAQ. CDR3 length: 13 amino acids. V lost 5 bases, J lost 8 bases, and 12 bases lay in between. CDR3 DNA sequence: TGTGCCAGCAGCCCCTCGAGAGGGGAAAAACTGTTTTTT. This encodes CASSPSRGEKLFF.

In its sample, this clone was seen many times. V and J are TRBV14 and TRBJ1-4; the match to TRBD1 covers 9 bases. CDR1 and CDR2 (germline): SGHDN, FVKESK. The CDR3 contains 17 residues. J lost 5 bases, V lost 4 bases, and 11 bases had no gene match. The CDR3 nucleotides are TGTGCCAGCAGCCCCGGGACAGGGAAGATGAGGAATGAAAAACTGTTTTTT. Its protein product is CASSPGTGKMRNEKLFF.

The chain uses TRBV7-9 and TRBJ1-2, with 9 bases fitting TRBD1. V lost 2 bases and J lost 3; bases outside the gene matches: 7. The CDR3 loop spans 16 amino acids. Germline lookup yields CDR1 SEHNR and CDR2 FQNEAQ (reference sequence). This CDR3 reads CASSLSGQGSDYGYTF. CDR3 sequence (DNA): TGTGCCAGCAGCTTATCCGGACAGGGGAGTGACTATGGCTACACCTTC.

This clone has just a few counts. V usage is TRBV29-1 and J usage is TRBJ2-5, with 8 bases fitting TRBD2. Trimming took 7 bases from V and 4 from J; bases not matched to a gene: 5. The CDR3 runs 12 residues. Germline V lookup: CDR1 SQVTM, CDR2 ANQGSEA. The CDR3 coding sequence is TGCAGCGCCCACCGGGGGGGAGAGACCCAGTACTTC. This sequence encodes CSAHRGGETQYF.

This clone has more than one count but fewer than ten. The V gene is TRBV18, the J gene TRBJ2-1, with 16 bases identical to TRBD2. CDR3 length: 17 amino acids. V was clipped by 3 bases and J by 12 bases; unmatched bases: 11. Germline V gives CDR1 KGHSH, CDR2 LQKENI. As DNA, the CDR3 is TGTGCCAGCTCACCCCCGGCCGGGACTAGCGGGAGGGCCGGGCAGTTCTTC. It codes for CASSPPAGTSGRAGQFF.

The V and J genes are TRBV7-9 and TRBJ2-7, with 7 bases identical to TRBD2. With 1 base clipped from V and 4 bases from J, the junction kept 10 bases outside the gene matches. The CDR3 is made up of 16 amino acids. Germline loops: CDR1 SEHNR, CDR2 FQNEAQ (reference sequence). The CDR3 loop is CASSLGGYGRDYEQYF. The DNA of the CDR3 is TGTGCCAGCAGCTTAGGAGGGTATGGGAGGGATTACGAGCAGTACTTC.

The chain carries TRBV4-1 and TRBJ2-3; TRBD2 might be the D (5 bases). Germline values: CDR1 MGHRA, CDR2 YSYEKL. V was cut by 3 bases and J by 5 bases, with 12 bases left in between. The CDR3 runs 14 residues. The CDR3 here is CASSQDSFGDTQYF. CDR3 nucleotides: TGCGCCAGCAGCCAGGACTCATTCGGAGATACGCAGTATTTT.